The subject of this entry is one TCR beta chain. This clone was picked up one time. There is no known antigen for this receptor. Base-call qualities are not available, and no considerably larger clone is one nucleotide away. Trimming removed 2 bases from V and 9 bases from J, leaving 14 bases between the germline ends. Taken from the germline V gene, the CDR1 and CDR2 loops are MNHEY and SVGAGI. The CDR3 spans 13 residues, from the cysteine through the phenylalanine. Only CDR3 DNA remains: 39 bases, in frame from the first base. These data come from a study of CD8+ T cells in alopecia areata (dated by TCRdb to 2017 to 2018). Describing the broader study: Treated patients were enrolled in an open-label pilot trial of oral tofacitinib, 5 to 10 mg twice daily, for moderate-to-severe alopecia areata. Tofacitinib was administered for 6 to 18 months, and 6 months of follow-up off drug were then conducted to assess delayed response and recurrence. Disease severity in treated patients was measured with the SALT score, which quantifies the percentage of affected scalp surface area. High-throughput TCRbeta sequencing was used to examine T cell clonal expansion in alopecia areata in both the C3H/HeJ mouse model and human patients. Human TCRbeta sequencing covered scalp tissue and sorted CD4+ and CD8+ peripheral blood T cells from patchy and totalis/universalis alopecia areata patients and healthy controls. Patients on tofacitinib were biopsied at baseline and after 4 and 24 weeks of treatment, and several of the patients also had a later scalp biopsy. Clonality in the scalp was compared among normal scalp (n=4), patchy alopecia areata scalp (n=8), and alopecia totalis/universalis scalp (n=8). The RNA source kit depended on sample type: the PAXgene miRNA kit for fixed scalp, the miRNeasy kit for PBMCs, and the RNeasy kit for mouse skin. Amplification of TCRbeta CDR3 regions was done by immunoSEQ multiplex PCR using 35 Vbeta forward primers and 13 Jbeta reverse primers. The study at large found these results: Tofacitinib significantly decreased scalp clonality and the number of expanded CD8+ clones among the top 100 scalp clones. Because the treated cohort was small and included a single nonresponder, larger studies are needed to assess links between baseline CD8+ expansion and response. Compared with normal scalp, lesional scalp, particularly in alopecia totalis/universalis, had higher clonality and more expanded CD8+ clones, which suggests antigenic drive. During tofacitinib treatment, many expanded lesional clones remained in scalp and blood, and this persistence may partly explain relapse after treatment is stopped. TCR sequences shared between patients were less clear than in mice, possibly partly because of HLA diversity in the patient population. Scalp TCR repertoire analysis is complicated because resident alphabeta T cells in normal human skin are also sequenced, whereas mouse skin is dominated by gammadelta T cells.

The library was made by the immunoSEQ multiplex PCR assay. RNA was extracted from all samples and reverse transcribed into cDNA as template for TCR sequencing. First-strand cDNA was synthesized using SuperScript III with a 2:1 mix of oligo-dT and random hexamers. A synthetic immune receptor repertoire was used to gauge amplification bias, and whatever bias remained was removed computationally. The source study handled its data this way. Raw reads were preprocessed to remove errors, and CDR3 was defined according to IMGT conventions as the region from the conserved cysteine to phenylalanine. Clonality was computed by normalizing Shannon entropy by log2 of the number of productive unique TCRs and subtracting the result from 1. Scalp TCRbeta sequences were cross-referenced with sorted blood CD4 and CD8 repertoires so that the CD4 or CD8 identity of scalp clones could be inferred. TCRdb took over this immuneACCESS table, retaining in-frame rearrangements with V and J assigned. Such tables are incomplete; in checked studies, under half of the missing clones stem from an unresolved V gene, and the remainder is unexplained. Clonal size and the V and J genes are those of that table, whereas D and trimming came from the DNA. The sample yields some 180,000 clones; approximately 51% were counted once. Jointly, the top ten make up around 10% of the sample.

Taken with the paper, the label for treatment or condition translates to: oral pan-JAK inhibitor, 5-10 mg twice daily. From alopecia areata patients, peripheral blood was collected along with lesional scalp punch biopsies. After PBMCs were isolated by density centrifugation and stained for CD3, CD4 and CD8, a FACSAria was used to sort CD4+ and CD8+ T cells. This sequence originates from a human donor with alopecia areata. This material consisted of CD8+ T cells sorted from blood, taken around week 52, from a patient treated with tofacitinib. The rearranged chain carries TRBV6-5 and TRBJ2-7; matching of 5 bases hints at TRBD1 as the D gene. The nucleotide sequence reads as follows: TGTGCCAGCAGTTACGAAGTGCAGGGTGTGCAGTACTTC. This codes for CASSYEVQGVQYF.